The T cell receptor beta chain described here comes from a study of blood T cell repertoires in COVID-19. On the study more broadly: The cDNA or gDNA used as material had been derived from T cells, B-cell-depleted T cells, or PBMCs.

In the authors' workflow: The authors estimated nucleated cell counts from reference gene primer amplification. Sequenced by immunoSEQ multiplex PCR; TCRdb stores in-frame clones only, minus some. The V and J calls and clone size come from that table; D and trimming were worked out from the DNA. The table includes 150,000 or so clones, about 85% detected once. CDR3 length: 14 amino acids. CDR1 is SGHNT, CDR2 YENEEA, per germline. V was clipped by 2 bases and J by 8 bases, with 15 bases between them. Material for sequencing was peripheral blood. The chain couples TRBV11-3 to TRBJ1-1; D is perhaps TRBD1 (6 bases). This receptor was identified in a woman between 65 and 79 years old with acute or convalescent COVID-19. In DNA form, the CDR3 reads TGTGCCAGCAGCTTATCATCAGGGGCTGGGGAAGCTTTCTTT. It encodes CASSLSSGAGEAFF. Based on the CDR3 plus reference TRBV11-3 and TRBJ1-1, the full variable domain is EAGVVQSPRYKIIEKKQPVAFWCNPISGHNTLYWYLQNLGQGPELLIRYENEEAVDDSQLPKDRFSAERLKGVDSTLKIQPAELGDSAVYLCASSLSSGAGEAFFGQGTRLTVV.